This TCR beta chain was retrieved from a study of identifying expanded T cells in peripheral blood. Clones were read by immunoSEQ multiplex PCR, and TCRdb kept only the in-frame ones, dropping some. The sample lists 60,000 to 70,000 clones; over 75% were seen once. This CDR3 comprises 12 residues. The V and J ends lost 5 bases and 6 bases respectively, with 11 bases between them. CDR1 SGHTA and CDR2 FQGNSA come from the germline V gene. The rearrangement links TRBV7-2 to TRBJ2-7; no definite D call. This sequence originates from a person between 18 and 75 years old in good health. Material for sequencing was blood. CDR3 in DNA: TGTGCCAGCAGCCCTGCATGGGGCGAGCAGTACTTC. The encoded protein is CASSPAWGEQYF. Filled out from reference TRBV7-2 and TRBJ2-7, the complete variable domain reads GAGVSQSPSNKVTEKGKDVELRCDPISGHTALYWYRQSLGQGLEFLIYFQGNSAPDKSGLPSDRFSAERTGGSVSTLTIQRTQQEDSAVYLCASSPAWGEQYFGPGTRLTVT.